This T cell receptor beta chain was profiled in a study of early T cells in non-severe SARS-CoV-2 infection. TCRdb ran MiXCR on the 5' RACE reads and lists one entry per CDR3 protein. The profile shows 55,000 to 65,000 distinct CDR3 sequences, more than 9% of them singletons. This clonotype came up a few times. The clonotype was recovered from an adult who was a healthcare worker with PCR-confirmed SARS-CoV-2 infection or an uninfected control (not recorded which). Sequencing was carried out using whole blood.

CDR3 residues: CASSLGLAGPGTQYF. Here the CDR3 DNA reads TGTGCCAGCAGCCTAGGGTTGGCAGGCCCGGGGACCCAGTACTTC. The chain has TRBV12-3 or TRBV12-4 and TRBJ2-5; no clear D. This CDR3 is built from 15 residues. Trimming cost V 6 bases and J 7 bases, with 21 bases left between them.